This section outlines one T cell receptor (beta chain) sequence together with its context. This clonotype was seen at least ten times. Its antigen target is currently unknown. Base qualities are missing; no much larger clone stands one base away. All donors were healthy Caucasians. Three pairs of female monozygotic twins, all aged about 18 to 30 years, were included in the twin cohort. CD4+ and CD8+ T cell populations were isolated with positive isolation kits from Invitrogen. The method was 5' RACE. Sequencer: Illumina HiSeq 2000. Template switching added a universal primer binding site, and the final cDNA carried a unique molecular identifier that allowed TCR cDNA molecules to be counted accurately. Specific primers in the conserved constant-segment region were used to synthesize first-strand cDNA for the TCR alpha and beta chains. To control for contamination, every cDNA library was double barcoded, receiving both a SMART-Mk sample barcode and Illumina barcodes. TruSeq adapter sequences and Illumina sample barcodes were added in two successive PCR steps. The TCR alpha and beta cDNA libraries were sequenced on the Illumina HiSeq platform using custom primers. The original methods were these. Raw reads were processed with MiGEC to extract unique molecular identifiers, and MiXCR was used to determine CDR3 positions. For each individual, recombination models were inferred using an EM algorithm with the repgenHMM and IGoR tools. The tcR package in R was used for shared clonotype analysis, with sharing normalized by the product of cloneset sizes. Out-of-frame nonproductive sequences were analyzed to study raw recombination free of thymic and clonal selection effects. Through fastp at Q25 and MiXCR, TCRdb rebuilt clones from the public reads, retaining in-frame beta chains. Each entry merges the rows of one CDR3 protein and shows their most common DNA and genes. The V and J calls follow TCRdb's processing rather than the paper's. This sample has a few hundred thousand distinct CDR3 sequences in its table, and about 8.5% of those were observed once. The ten largest make up about 3% of the sample.

The record originates from a study of identical twins (TCRdb year 2016). Broadly, across the study: The study deep-sequenced TCR alpha and beta repertoires from monozygotic twins, unrelated adults of various ages and cord blood to test whether fetal clonotypes persist. To rule out contamination, replicate twin experiments were performed at different times with different library preparation protocols.

From the cysteine through the phenylalanine, the CDR3 covers 14 amino acids. The retained sequence is limited to the CDR3, 42 bases, with the frame set at the first base. V is reduced by 5 bases and J by 1 base, leaving a spacing of 11 bases between them. CDR1 and CDR2 are read off the germline V gene as SNHLY and FYNNEI. Summary of the overall study and its limitations: Compared with coincidental sharing between unrelated individuals, out-of-frame TCR alpha sequences shared between twins showed an excess of sequences with low generation probability. Because the same donors could not be followed over many years, the conclusions relied on cross-sectional statistical analysis. In monozygotic twins, recombination models systematically underestimated out-of-frame TCR alpha sharing, but the models matched the sharing seen between unrelated individuals. Abundant cord blood beta clonotypes had fewer insertions, young adult naive repertoires showed a similar but weaker trend, and memory repertoires showed no such trend. Zero-insertion analyses could be partly confounded by invariant T cells such as MAIT and iNKT, although diverse VJ usage argued against such confounding for most clonotypes. The excess sharing between twins in beta out-of-frame sequences was weaker because fewer shared sequences reduced the signal-to-noise ratio.

This sample was shared with a second study, whose subject was yellow fever vaccine responses in identical twins. Drawing on the second study: According to the authors, in identical twins the way T cells responded to vaccination appeared partly convergent and partly personalized. The study precisely tracked vaccine-responding T cell clones in identical twins.

Sequencing input: CD8+ T cells sorted from blood. The rearrangement combines TRBV2 with TRBJ2-5, and perhaps TRBD2 as D gene, on 5 matching bases. The TCR comes from a woman in her late teens or twenties in good health. The CDR3 loop reads CASSSSGSQETQYF. The DNA sequence follows: TGTGCCAGCAGTTCCTCGGGGTCCCAAGAGACCCAGTACTTC.